The 7 T cell receptor beta chains given below trace back to one sample, sequenced in a study of blood T cell repertoires in COVID-19 (dated by TCRdb to 2020 to 2022). The method behind the library was the immunoSEQ multiplex PCR assay. Drawn from immuneACCESS, this table holds only the in-frame rearrangements with V and J called that TCRdb kept. Clones are partly lost; checked studies trace under half to an unresolved V gene and leave the rest unexplained. Counted in this sample were tens of thousands of clones; approximately 83% of them appeared once. The top ten clones comprise 0.9% to 1.5% of the sample. The sample taken for sequencing was peripheral blood. These receptors all stem from a man aged 40-49 years with acute or convalescent COVID-19.

This sequence joins TRBV2 and TRBJ2-5; D is unclear. V dropped 4 bases and J dropped 4 bases, with 7 bases sitting between them. This CDR3 contains 12 residues. The germline gives CDR1 SNHLY, CDR2 FYNNEI. In DNA form, the CDR3 reads TGTGCCAGCAGTGGTTCCTCAGAGACCCAGTACTTC. Residues: CASSGSSETQYF.

In its sample, this clone is medium-sized. This CDR3 is also generated by other DNA sequences in the sample. The chain is built from TRBV5-1 and TRBJ1-1; D possibly corresponds to TRBD1 (6 bases). Trimming stripped 2 bases from V and 1 base from J, with 9 bases between. The V gene's germline CDR1 is SGHRS and CDR2 YFSETQ. The CDR3 consists of 14 residues. The CDR3 protein is CASSLAQGNTEAFF. The CDR3 DNA is TGCGCCAGCAGCTTAGCACAGGGGAACACTGAAGCTTTCTTT. The variable domain in full, completed from reference TRBV5-1 and TRBJ1-1, reads KAGVTQTPRYLIKTRGQQVTLSCSPISGHRSVSWYQQTPGQGLQFLFEYFSETQRNKGNFPGRFSGRQFSNSRSEMNVSTLELGDSALYLCASSLAQGNTEAFFGQGTRLTVV.

V gene TRBV15 combines with J gene TRBJ1-5; unclear D gene. The CDR3 length is 15 residues. Trimming pared 0 bases from V and 0 bases from J, leaving 6 bases between. Germline CDR1 and CDR2: LNHNV and YYDKDF (reference sequence). This CDR3 is CATSRETVSNQPQHF. The CDR3 nucleotides read TGTGCCACCAGCAGAGAAACGGTTAGCAATCAGCCCCAGCATTTT.

V usage is TRBV10-3 and J usage is TRBJ1-2; D is ambiguous. The CDR3 runs to 14 residues. CDR1 ENHRY and CDR2 SYGVKD come from the germline V gene. Trimming took 3 bases from V and 2 from J, leaving 10 bases between them. CDR3 amino acids: CAISDPRRNYGYTF. As DNA, the CDR3 is TGTGCCATCAGTGACCCGCGGAGGAACTATGGCTACACCTTC.

The chain combines TRBV12-3 or TRBV12-4 with TRBJ1-1; maybe TRBD1 (5 bases). The V end was cut by 6 bases, the J end by 2 bases, with 10 bases between. The CDR3 consists of 13 residues. CDR3 residues: CASRVTANTEAFF. CDR3 nucleotide sequence: TGTGCCAGCAGAGTGACAGCTAACACTGAAGCTTTCTTT.

The V gene is TRBV6-6, the J gene TRBJ1-1, with D perhaps TRBD1 (5 bases). Trimming removed 0 bases from V and 5 bases from J, with 13 bases in between. Germline CDR1 is MNHNY and CDR2 is SVGAGI (reference sequence). The CDR3 consists of 15 residues. The CDR3 DNA reads TGTGCCAGCAGTTACTCGATAACAGGCGGAACTGAAGCTTTCTTT. Amino acids: CASSYSITGGTEAFF.

A few counts support this clone. The chain joins TRBV25-1 to TRBJ2-6; D remains ambiguous. The V end was cut by 4 bases, the J end by 0 bases, with 7 bases between. Germline V gene data show CDR1 as MGHDK and CDR2 as SYGVNS. The CDR3 is 15 amino acids. The CDR3 spells CASSASYSGANVLTF. CDR3 in DNA: TGTGCCAGCAGTGCCAGTTACTCTGGGGCCAACGTCCTGACTTTC.